Listed here are 25 T cell receptor beta chains from one sample, sequenced in a study of cytomegalovirus exposure and HLA in healthy donors. Only in-frame clones appear in the TCRdb table, and some are missing; sequencing was by immunoSEQ multiplex PCR. The top ten hold approximately 7% of the sample, which has roughly 200,000 clones, more than 75% seen once. Input material: PBMCs. These receptors were taken from a man aged 30 to 45 in good health and CMV-seropositive.

This clone was counted only a few times. J is TRBJ1-1 and V is TRBV5-4; D remains unclear. Germline assignment: CDR1 SGHNT and CDR2 YYREEE (reference sequence). CDR3 length: 15 residues. Trimming took off 5 bases at V and 0 bases at J, with 14 bases between the two ends. CDR3 sequence (DNA): TGTGCCAGCAGTCGATTAGGGCAGTTGAACACTGAAGCTTTCTTT. Encoded protein: CASSRLGQLNTEAFF.

The CDR3 nucleotides read TGCGCCAGCAGCCACCCGAAGGTGGGAGCTTCCTTCTATGGCTACACCTTC. It encodes CASSHPKVGASFYGYTF. V and J are TRBV4-3 and TRBJ1-2; no reliable D call. Per germline, CDR1 LGHNA and CDR2 YSLEER. V gave up 3 bases and J gave up 4 bases, with 21 bases separating them. The CDR3 runs to 17 residues.

The chain carries TRBV6-1 and TRBJ1-4; possibly TRBD1 for D (5 bases). CDR1 is MNHNS and CDR2 is SASEGT in the germline V gene. The CDR3 consists of 16 residues. V was trimmed by 4 bases and J by 8 bases, leaving 20 bases between them. The CDR3 DNA follows: TGTGCCAGCAGTGGGGGGATCCTTCCCACACGGGAAAAACTGTTTTTT. Translating gives CASSGGILPTREKLFF.

The rearrangement links TRBV6-5 to TRBJ1-1, with D tentatively TRBD1 (6 bases). The CDR3 spans 15 residues. Germline lookup yields CDR1 MNHEY and CDR2 SVGAGI. V was pared by 2 bases and J by 4 bases, with 14 bases between. Here the CDR3 DNA reads TGTGCCAGCAGTTACGGTCGGGGGGCGCGCACTGAAGCTTTCTTT. Residues: CASSYGRGARTEAFF.

The chain joins TRBV27 to TRBJ1-1; D might be TRBD1 (5 bases). CDR1 is MNHEY and CDR2 is SMNVEV in the germline V gene (reference sequence). This CDR3 is 14 amino acids long. Trimming cost V 2 bases and J 4 bases, with 11 bases left between them. The CDR3 DNA follows: TGTGCCAGCAGTTTAGGGGGTGTGGGCACTGAAGCTTTCTTT. Encoded protein: CASSLGGVGTEAFF.

This clone was seen just once. This chain uses TRBV5-1 with TRBJ2-2; 14 bases align to TRBD2. CDR1 and CDR2 from the germline V gene are SGHRS and YFSETQ. This CDR3 comprises 18 residues. Germline trimming cut 4 bases from V and 4 bases from J; bases unmatched to any gene: 9. The CDR3, as DNA: TGCGCCAGCAGCCCCCGGGGACTAGCGGGAGCAGGCACCGGGGAGCTGTTTTTT. Its protein is CASSPRGLAGAGTGELFF.

The V and J genes are TRBV7-2 and TRBJ2-5, with 7 bases identical to TRBD1. Germline V gives CDR1 SGHTA, CDR2 FQGNSA. The CDR3 is 15 amino acids. V lost 5 bases and J lost 5; bases outside the gene matches: 11. CDR3 sequence: CASSPTGSVGETQYF. CDR3 coding DNA: TGTGCCAGCAGCCCGACAGGGTCTGTAGGGGAGACCCAGTACTTC.

This clone was detected only once. This rearrangement joins TRBV5-5 to TRBJ2-7; D gene uncertain. The CDR3 spans 14 residues. The V gene's germline CDR1 is SGHKS and CDR2 YYEKEE (reference sequence). V was shortened by 0 bases and J by 2 bases, with 9 bases between the two germline ends. The CDR3 spells CASSLARPTYEQYF. The CDR3 DNA is TGTGCCAGCAGCTTGGCCAGGCCCACCTACGAGCAGTACTTC.

The chain has TRBV7-2 and TRBJ2-7; 8 nucleotides align to TRBD2. The CDR3 sequence is 17 residues long. The V gene end was trimmed by 5 bases and the J gene end by 2 bases; junction bases not matched to a gene: 14. CDR1 and CDR2 from the germline V gene are SGHTA and FQGNSA. This CDR3 reads CASSTSGLEIIAYEQYF. The CDR3 nucleotides are TGTGCCAGCAGCACTTCGGGACTAGAGATTATCGCCTACGAGCAGTACTTC.

The sample holds a few counts of this clone. The CDR3 region is CASRRGSYEQYF. As DNA, the CDR3 is TGTGCCAGCCGGCGGGGTTCCTACGAGCAGTACTTC. The chain links TRBV27 to TRBJ2-7; D may be TRBD2 (6 bases). The CDR3 extends over 12 amino acids. V was cut by 8 bases and J by 1 base, with 9 bases left in between. CDR1 and CDR2 from the germline V gene are MNHEY and SMNVEV (reference sequence).

This chain links TRBV5-4 with TRBJ2-7; D unclear. This CDR3 comprises 14 residues. CDR1 SGHNT and CDR2 YYREEE come from the germline V gene (reference sequence). Between the trimmed V and J ends, which lost 1 base and 3 bases, there was a span of 11 bases. Here the CDR3 reads CASSLKDGGYEQYF. The CDR3 DNA sequence: TGTGCCAGCAGCTTGAAGGACGGTGGCTACGAGCAGTACTTC. The full variable domain, with the rest looked up from reference TRBV5-4 and TRBJ2-7, is ETGVTQSPTHLIKTRGQQVTLRCSSQSGHNTVSWYQQALGQGPQFIFQYYREEENGRGNFPPRFSGLQFPNYSSELNVNALELDDSALYLCASSLKDGGYEQYFGPGTRLTVT.

This clone came up once. The rearrangement uses TRBV5-1 and TRBJ2-7, with D possibly matching TRBD2 (5 bases). The CDR3 runs to 14 residues. Trimming removed 4 bases from V and 1 base from J, with 12 bases in between. The germline gives CDR1 SGHRS, CDR2 YFSETQ. CDR3 residues: CASSHSGTSYEQYF. CDR3 nucleotide sequence: TGCGCCAGCAGCCACTCGGGAACGTCCTACGAGCAGTACTTC.

V and J are TRBV5-4 and TRBJ2-2, with D unresolved. The CDR3 has 16 residues. Trimming cost V 0 bases and J 0 bases, with 9 bases left between them. Per the germline V gene, CDR1 is SGHNT and CDR2 is YYREEE (reference sequence). In DNA, the CDR3 is TGTGCCAGCAGCTTGGGCGCAGCGACGAACACCGGGGAGCTGTTTTTT. Amino acids: CASSLGAATNTGELFF. The full variable domain, its missing parts supplied by reference TRBV5-4 and TRBJ2-2, is ETGVTQSPTHLIKTRGQQVTLRCSSQSGHNTVSWYQQALGQGPQFIFQYYREEENGRGNFPPRFSGLQFPNYSSELNVNALELDDSALYLCASSLGAATNTGELFFGEGSRLTVL.

This chain links TRBV19 with TRBJ1-5; D is unclear. Germline V lookup: CDR1 LNHDA, CDR2 SQIVND (reference sequence). The germline V and J ends were trimmed by 3 bases and 11 bases, with 14 bases remaining between them. The CDR3 consists of 13 residues. The CDR3 DNA follows: TGTGCCAGTAGTATTCCGGGTAGGAGAGCCCAGCATTTT. Residues: CASSIPGRRAQHF.

The rearrangement joins TRBV5-1 to TRBJ1-6, with D possibly TRBD1 on 5 matching bases. The CDR3 is 17 amino acids. Trimming took 0 bases from V and 14 from J, leaving 24 bases between them. The germline V gene has CDR1 SGHRS and CDR2 YFSETQ. The CDR3 loop reads CASSLAPGREGISALHF. CDR3 nucleotide sequence: TGCGCCAGCAGCTTGGCCCCGGGACGGGAAGGCATTTCGGCCCTCCACTTT.

The V and J genes are TRBV19 and TRBJ2-7; the D call may be TRBD1 or TRBD2 (5 bases each). Germline V gene sequence: CDR1 LNHDA, CDR2 SQIVND (reference sequence). This CDR3 is built from 16 residues. Trimming removed 0 bases from V and 3 bases from J, with 15 bases in between. The CDR3 region has the DNA TGTGCCAGTAGTATAGAGTGGGGGACCGGTGACTACGAGCAGTACTTC. This encodes CASSIEWGTGDYEQYF.

The rearrangement joins TRBV5-4 to TRBJ2-1; perhaps TRBD1 as D (5 bases). CDR1 is SGHNT and CDR2 is YYREEE in the germline V gene (reference sequence). CDR3 length: 15 amino acids. V lost 0 bases and J lost 4, with 11 bases in between. The CDR3 sequence is CASSLEEGVYNEQFF. CDR3 bases: TGTGCCAGCAGCTTGGAGGAAGGGGTTTACAATGAGCAGTTCTTC.

This clone was counted once. J is TRBJ1-5 and V is TRBV6-5; D gene ambiguous. Germline-derived CDR1 and CDR2 are MNHEY and SVGAGI. CDR3 length: 15 amino acids. Trimming removed 6 bases at V and 5 bases at J, with 17 bases between. The CDR3 DNA sequence: TGTGCCAGCAGACCAGGACTCAACTCCCATCAGCCCCAGCATTTT. It encodes CASRPGLNSHQPQHF.

Of note for this clone: The sample holds other DNA sequences that translate to the same CDR3. V and J are TRBV6-5 and TRBJ1-1; D remains unclear. Germline V gene sequence: CDR1 MNHEY, CDR2 SVGAGI. This CDR3 has 11 residues. The V gene lost 6 bases and the J gene lost 4 bases, with 6 bases spanning the gap. The CDR3 loop is CASRGGTEAFF. CDR3 DNA: TGTGCCAGCAGGGGCGGCACTGAAGCTTTCTTT.

This sequence joins TRBV7-2 and TRBJ1-1, with a weak D call TRBD1 (5 bases). Germline V gene sequence: CDR1 SGHTA, CDR2 FQGNSA. The CDR3 has 14 residues. V shed 3 bases and J shed 4 bases, with 12 bases lying between them. The CDR3 DNA is TGTGCCAGCAGCTTTTCCACCGGGGGCACTGAAGCTTTCTTT. Translated: CASSFSTGGTEAFF.

This chain links TRBV7-9 with TRBJ1-2; no clear D. Germline-derived CDR1 and CDR2 are SEHNR and FQNEAQ (reference sequence). Trimming left V 8 bases short and J 6 bases short, with 7 bases between. The length of the CDR3 is 10 residues. The CDR3 region has the DNA TGTGCCAGCGGTTATGATGGCTACACCTTC. It encodes CASGYDGYTF.

J is TRBJ2-1 and V is TRBV6-5, with D unclear. The CDR3 runs 13 residues. Germline-derived CDR1 and CDR2 are MNHEY and SVGAGI. The germline V and J ends were trimmed by 2 bases and 7 bases, with 9 bases remaining between them. CDR3: CASSYGKGNEQFF. In DNA form, the CDR3 reads TGTGCCAGCAGTTACGGCAAGGGAAATGAGCAGTTCTTC.

This sequence joins TRBV6-6 and TRBJ2-2; D not certain. Germline CDR1 MNHNY, CDR2 SVGAGI (reference sequence). This CDR3 contains 14 residues. V gave up 2 bases and J gave up 7 bases, with 11 bases separating them. CDR3 DNA sequence: TGTGCCAGCAGTTACCCCGCTAGGTACGGGGAGCTGTTTTTT. Translation: CASSYPARYGELFF.

The count of this clone is one. This same CDR3 is encoded by further DNA sequences in the sample. The chain employs TRBV7-2 and TRBJ2-2; D is unresolved. This CDR3 spans 13 amino acids. Germline CDR1 SGHTA, CDR2 FQGNSA. Trimming took off 3 bases at V and 4 bases at J, with 6 bases between the two ends. The CDR3 region is CASSFTSTGELFF. The DNA of the CDR3 is TGTGCCAGCAGCTTTACTTCCACCGGGGAGCTGTTTTTT. The whole variable domain, remainder taken from reference TRBV7-2 and TRBJ2-2, is GAGVSQSPSNKVTEKGKDVELRCDPISGHTALYWYRQSLGQGLEFLIYFQGNSAPDKSGLPSDRFSAERTGGSVSTLTIQRTQQEDSAVYLCASSFTSTGELFFGEGSRLTVL.

This chain links TRBV14 with TRBJ1-1; the match to TRBD1 covers 8 bases. The J segment lost 0 bases and the V segment lost 4 bases, leaving 4 bases of the junction unmatched. The CDR3 is 15 amino acids. CDR1 and CDR2 (germline): SGHDN, FVKESK. CDR3 in DNA: TGTGCCAGCAGCCTGCTACAGGGGGTGAACACTGAAGCTTTCTTT. It codes for CASSLLQGVNTEAFF.